The 15 T cell receptor beta chains reported below all come from one sample, sequenced in a study of quantifying T cell responses using KT2 cells (dated by TCRdb to about 2017). Study-level background: RNA was DNase-treated and reverse transcribed with TCR alpha and beta constant-region primers, mostly using SuperScript III.

The method was UMI-ligation and nested PCR. This sample was sequenced with an Illumina MiSeq. Using T4 RNA ligase 1, a single-stranded oligonucleotide bearing the Illumina SP2 sequence plus a UMI was ligated onto the 3' end of the cDNA. PCR1 used around 4 cycles (98 degrees C 15 s, 69 degrees C 30 s, 72 degrees C 40 s), and the beta primer was an equimolar mix of RC1.1 and RC1.2 that covered TRBC1 and TRBC2. Using fastp trimming at Q25 and MiXCR clonotype assembly, TCRdb reanalyzed the public sequencing data and kept in-frame beta chains. Each record represents a unique CDR3 protein, reported with the most common genes and DNA among its rows. Here the sample has 40,000 to 60,000 distinct CDR3 sequences; around a tenth occur a single time. Of the sample, about 10% falls within the top ten clones. The sequenced material came from PBMCs spiked with cells of the T cell clone KT2. The receptors were sampled from a human donor.

At least ten counts were recorded for this clonotype. The chain joins TRBV12-3 or TRBV12-4 to TRBJ1-5; 8 bases agree with TRBD1. This CDR3 is 15 amino acids long. With V trimmed by 6 bases and J by 3 bases, 7 bases remained unmatched. As DNA, the CDR3 is TGTGCCAGCAGACGAGAGGACAGGGCCAATCAGCCCCAGCATTTT. This codes for CASRREDRANQPQHF.

This clonotype was counted many times. The genes are TRBV27 and TRBJ2-1; 7 bases are shared with TRBD2. The length of the CDR3 is 13 residues. Unmatched junction bases numbered 5, after V lost 0 bases and J lost 12 bases. From germline, CDR1 is MNHEY and CDR2 SMNVEV (reference sequence). DNA for the CDR3: TGTGCCAGCAGTTTATCGCGCGGGGGTCTGCAGTTCTTC. Its protein is CASSLSRGGLQFF.

This clonotype was detected ten times or more. The J gene is TRBJ1-3, the V gene TRBV6-5; weak D call: TRBD1 (5 bases). In germline, CDR1 is MNHEY, CDR2 SVGAGI. V was cut by 6 bases and J by 4 bases, with 10 bases left in between. This CDR3 has 13 amino acids. CDR3 nucleotide sequence: TGTGCCAGCAGCGGACAACCCGGAAACACCATATATTTT. Translating gives CASSGQPGNTIYF.

This clonotype was observed a handful of times. This may stem from a read error, because a much larger clone lies one nucleotide away. The chain couples TRBV27 to TRBJ2-7; 10 bases fit TRBD2. CDR3 length equals 16 residues. Germline-derived CDR1 and CDR2 are MNHEY and SMNVEV (reference sequence). The junction had 15 bases not matched to a gene; V was cut back by 6 bases and J by 7 bases. The CDR3 loop reads CASRTSGAFRGGEQYF. The DNA for the CDR3 is TGTGCCAGCAGAACTAGCGGGGCTTTCCGGGGGGGGGAGCAGTACTTC.

CDR3 nucleotide sequence: TGTGCCAGCAGCGTAGAATTGACCGCTAGCTCTGGAAACACCATATATTTT. Translation gives CASSVELTASSGNTIYF. The rearrangement links TRBV9 to TRBJ1-3; no definite D call. Germline CDR1 and CDR2: SGDLS and YYNGEE. The CDR3 spans 17 residues. V dropped 0 bases and J dropped 0 bases, with 13 bases sitting between them.

The rearrangement links TRBV12-3 or TRBV12-4 to TRBJ2-7; 8 positions agree with TRBD2. The CDR3 has 13 amino acids. Unmatched junction bases numbered 6, after V lost 6 bases and J lost 5 bases. CDR3 coding DNA: TGTGCCAGCAGCCCGGGAGGGTCCCACGAGCAGTACTTC. It translates to CASSPGGSHEQYF.

This chain uses TRBV20-1 with TRBJ1-5, with D tentatively TRBD1 (5 bases). Germline V gene sequence: CDR1 DFQATT, CDR2 SNEGSKA (reference sequence). This CDR3 is 13 amino acids long. Trimming pared 5 bases from V and 2 bases from J, leaving 10 bases between. CDR3 coding DNA: TGCAGTGCTGGGGGAAAGGGCAATCAGCCCCAGCATTTT. Translation gives CSAGGKGNQPQHF.

The rearrangement joins TRBV20-1 to TRBJ1-1; TRBD1 is a possible D gene (5 bases). This CDR3 has 14 amino acids. The V gene lost 0 bases and the J gene lost 5 bases, with 13 bases spanning the gap. From germline, CDR1 is DFQATT and CDR2 SNEGSKA (reference sequence). The CDR3 is CSARDPGGGTEAFF. The CDR3 nucleotides are TGCAGTGCTAGAGACCCGGGGGGGGGAACTGAAGCTTTCTTT.

This clonotype occurred a few times. The rearrangement joins TRBV11-3 to TRBJ2-1; 8 nucleotides match TRBD2. J gave up 4 bases and V 1 base, and 0 bases lay outside the gene matches. The CDR3 sequence is 14 residues long. Per germline, CDR1 SGHNT and CDR2 YENEEA. CDR3: CASSLAGGYNEQFF. The CDR3 DNA reads as TGTGCCAGCAGCTTAGCGGGGGGGTACAATGAGCAGTTCTTC.

This clonotype was seen a few times. The chain couples TRBV4-1 to TRBJ2-7, with 12 positions matching TRBD2. CDR1 is MGHRA and CDR2 is YSYEKL in the germline V gene. The CDR3 spans 15 residues. After removal of 1 base from V and 4 bases from J, the junction contained 2 bases not matched to a gene. CDR3 sequence (DNA): TGCGCCAGCAGCCAAGGTCTAGCGGGGGGGTACGAGCAGTACTTC. This codes for CASSQGLAGGYEQYF.

This clonotype has at least ten counts. The V call is TRBV6-5, the J call TRBJ1-1; no clear D gene. Germline loops: CDR1 MNHEY, CDR2 SVGAGI. The CDR3 spans 14 residues. The V end was cut by 5 bases, the J end by 1 base, with 11 bases between. CDR3 DNA sequence: TGTGCCAGCAGTGAGAAAATGGGGAACACTGAAGCTTTCTTT. Translation gives CASSEKMGNTEAFF.

This clonotype was found many times. The rearrangement links TRBV20-1 to TRBJ2-3, with D possibly being TRBD1 (6 bases). This CDR3 has 13 residues. Germline V gene sequence: CDR1 DFQATT, CDR2 SNEGSKA (reference sequence). Trimming left V 4 bases short and J 3 bases short, with 11 bases between. DNA of the CDR3: TGCAGTGCTACAAGCAGGGGAACAGATACGCAGTATTTT. Its translation: CSATSRGTDTQYF.

In this sample, this clonotype turned up many times. This rearrangement joins TRBV6-5 to TRBJ1-1; weak D call: TRBD1 (5 bases). The germline V gene has CDR1 MNHEY and CDR2 SVGAGI. The CDR3 totals 14 residues. V was trimmed by 0 bases and J by 6 bases, leaving 11 bases between them. The CDR3, as DNA: TGTGCCAGCAGTTACTCTCAGGGATGGTCTGAAGCTTTCTTT. Its protein is CASSYSQGWSEAFF.

The sample holds many counts of this clonotype. This chain joins TRBV12-3 or TRBV12-4 and TRBJ2-7; 9 nucleotides match TRBD1. V gave up 5 bases and J gave up 5 bases; unmatched junction bases: 7. CDR3 size: 14 residues. Here the CDR3 DNA reads TGTGCCAGCAGTGTTACCGGGACAGGGCACGAGCAGTACTTC. It yields the protein CASSVTGTGHEQYF.

The chain links TRBV5-1 to TRBJ2-3; D is perhaps TRBD2 (5 bases). The germline CDR1 and CDR2 sequences are SGHRS and YFSETQ. This CDR3 contains 14 residues. Deletions cut 7 bases from V and 3 bases from J, with 15 bases between. CDR3 nucleotide sequence: TGCGCCAGCGCCCTGGAAGAGGGAACAGATACGCAGTATTTT. It yields the protein CASALEEGTDTQYF.